This T cell receptor beta chain came from a study of CD8+CD57+ T cells in acquired aplastic anemia. Study-wide findings and caveats: In common between the patients and the controls were twenty-nine CD8+ CDR3 sequences.

All patients picked for sequencing had shown, by flow cytometry, an expansion of CD8+CD57+ cells. Patients were untreated when blood was sampled. TCR beta VDJ and CDR3 profiles were obtained from a genomic DNA template. TCRdb itself ran the reads through MiXCR, one entry per CDR3 protein. The sample records roughly 290,000 distinct CDR3 sequences, approximately 60% being singletons. Comments on this clonotype: What it binds is unknown.

The sequence was collected from a human donor with aplastic anemia. Sequenced input: sorted CD4+, CD8+, or CD8+CD57+ T cells (not recorded which) from PBMCs.

The CDR3 reads CASSVAEGELFF. The CDR3 region has the DNA TGTGCCAGCAGCGTAGCAGAAGGGGAGCTGTTTTTT. J is TRBJ2-2 and V is TRBV9; D is uncertain. This CDR3 is 12 amino acids long. Trimming shortened V by 0 bases and J by 8 bases, and 5 bases separated the two germline ends. From germline, CDR1 is SGDLS and CDR2 YYNGEE.